This T cell receptor (beta chain) was captured in a study of T cell responses to AZD1222 COVID-19 vaccine. TCRdb's table, derived via immunoSEQ multiplex PCR, lists solely in-frame clones and lacks some. The repertoire has roughly 200,000 clones, approximately 90% of them found once; the top ten carry around 3.5%. Losses at the gene ends were 7 bases for V and 4 bases for J; bases not matched to a gene: 6. This CDR3 region has 13 residues. CDR1 and CDR2 from the germline V gene are MNHEY and SVGAGI. The material was peripheral blood, obtained 28 days after the second AZD1222 dose. This sequence originates from an adult who received the AZD1222 COVID-19 vaccine. The chain recombines TRBV6-5 with TRBJ1-1; the match to TRBD1 covers 7 bases. CDR3 sequence (DNA): TGTGCCAGCACCAGAGACAGGGCCACTGAAGCTTTCTTT. This encodes CASTRDRATEAFF.